This T cell receptor beta chain was observed in a study of cytomegalovirus exposure and HLA in healthy donors. As regards this clone: Its specificity is unknown.

The length of the CDR3 is 13 residues. Per germline, CDR1 MDHEN and CDR2 SYDVKM. V shed 5 bases and J 9 bases; nucleotides not matched to a gene: 9. The PCR was carried out with 60 Vbeta primers and 13 Jbeta primers. Assay: immunoSEQ multiplex PCR; the TCRdb copy retains only in-frame clones and omits some. The listing records tens of thousands of clones. Study-wide points: The authors later found TCR association rates varying by HLA locus, with DRB1 most and HLA-C fewest.

The chain combines TRBV28 with TRBJ1-1, with 7 nucleotides matching TRBD1. Sequenced: PBMCs. This receptor was identified in a woman between 35 and 50 years old in good health and CMV-seronegative. The CDR3 DNA sequence: TGTGCCAGCAGTGTGACAGGGCGGGTAAAAGCTTTCTTT. Encoded protein: CASSVTGRVKAFF.